The clone carrying this TCR beta chain was detected many times. This sample is drawn from a study of T-cell reconstitution after alpha-beta-depleted transplantation in children. Unique molecular identifiers were incorporated during preparation of the TCRbeta library. MiXCR, applied by TCRdb to the PCR reads, yields one record per CDR3 protein. This table holds roughly 120,000 distinct CDR3 sequences, around 10% found once. Germline V lookup: CDR1 LGHNA, CDR2 YSLEER. Deletions cut 0 bases from V and 9 bases from J, with 12 bases between. This CDR3 spans 14 amino acids. V and J are TRBV4-3 and TRBJ2-1, with D perhaps matching TRBD1 (5 bases). The TCR originated in a human donor who donated a stem cell graft to a child with acute lymphoblastic leukemia. The sample consisted of PBMCs from the stem cell graft donor, taken from the stem cell graft. For the CDR3, the DNA is TGCGCCAGCAGCCAAGATCCCTCCCAGGGTGAGCAGTTCTTC. It specifies CASSQDPSQGEQFF.